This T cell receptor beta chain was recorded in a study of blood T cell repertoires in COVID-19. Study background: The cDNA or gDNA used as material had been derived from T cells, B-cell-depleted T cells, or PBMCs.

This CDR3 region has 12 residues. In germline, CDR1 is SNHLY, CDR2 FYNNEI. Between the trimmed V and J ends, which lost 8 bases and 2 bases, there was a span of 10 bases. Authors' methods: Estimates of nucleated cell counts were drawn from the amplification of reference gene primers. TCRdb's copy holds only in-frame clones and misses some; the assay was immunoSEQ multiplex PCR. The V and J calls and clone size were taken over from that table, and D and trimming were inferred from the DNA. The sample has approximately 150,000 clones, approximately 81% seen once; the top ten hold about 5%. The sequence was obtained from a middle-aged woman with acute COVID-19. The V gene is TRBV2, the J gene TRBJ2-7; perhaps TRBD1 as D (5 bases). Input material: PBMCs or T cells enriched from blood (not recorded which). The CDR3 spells CASCQGPYEQYF. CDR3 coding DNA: TGTGCCAGCTGTCAGGGCCCCTACGAGCAGTACTTC.